The 8 T cell receptor beta chains listed next were all sequenced from one sample in a study of T cell responses to AZD1222 COVID-19 vaccine. Sequenced by immunoSEQ multiplex PCR; TCRdb stores in-frame clones only, minus some. The repertoire consists of 110,000 to 150,000 clones, with around 91% occurring once and the leading ten covering approximately 4.5%. The sample here was peripheral blood, taken on day 0 of AZD1222 vaccination. These TCRs come from an adult in good health.

The chain carries TRBV7-8 and TRBJ2-5, with a possible D match to TRBD1 (5 bases). The germline gives CDR1 SGHVS, CDR2 FQNEAQ. Trimming pared 2 bases from V and 4 bases from J, leaving 11 bases between. The CDR3 is made up of 14 amino acids. In nucleotides, the CDR3 is TGTGCCAGCAGCTTAAGGCAGGGTGGAGAGACCCAGTACTTC. Translated: CASSLRQGGETQYF.

The CDR3 DNA follows: TGTGCCAGCGAAGGGGGGACCTATAACACTGAAGCTTTCTTT. Encoded protein: CASEGGTYNTEAFF. The chain carries TRBV28 and TRBJ1-1, with a possible D match to TRBD1 (6 bases). The CDR3 loop spans 14 amino acids. Germline CDR1 reads MDHEN; CDR2 reads SYDVKM. Trimming took off 8 bases at V and 2 bases at J, with 15 bases between the two ends.

This chain joins TRBV6-5 and TRBJ1-1; D not resolved. This CDR3 contains 13 residues. CDR1 and CDR2 from the germline V gene are MNHEY and SVGAGI. Deletions cut 2 bases from V and 6 bases from J, with 10 bases between. CDR3 in DNA: TGTGCCAGCAGTTACATTGCCGGGGCTGAAGCTTTCTTT. Encoded protein: CASSYIAGAEAFF.

The chain recombines TRBV5-8 with TRBJ2-2, with TRBD2 identical over 9 bases. The CDR3 runs 16 residues. V was clipped by 6 bases and J by 5 bases; unmatched bases: 11. Germline CDR1 is SGHTS and CDR2 is YDEGEE. Here the CDR3 reads CASTLGAGGRTGELFF. The CDR3 DNA is TGTGCCAGCACGCTGGGAGCGGGGGGCCGGACCGGGGAGCTGTTTTTT. Full variable domain (missing parts from reference TRBV5-8 and TRBJ2-2): EAGVTQSPTHLIKTRGQQATLRCSPISGHTSVYWYQQALGLGLQFLLWYDEGEERNRGNFPPRFSGRQFPNYSSELNVNALELEDSALYLCASTLGAGGRTGELFFGEGSRLTVL.

V gene TRBV30 combines with J gene TRBJ2-7; 7 nucleotides agree with TRBD2. The ends lost 4 bases at V and 3 bases at J; junction bases unmatched: 12. The CDR3 is 15 residues long. CDR1 is GTSNPN, CDR2 SVGIG, per germline (reference sequence). The CDR3 nucleotides are TGTGCCTGGACCGGGGCTAGCGGAAGACTCTACGAGCAGTACTTC. This gives the protein CAWTGASGRLYEQYF.

The chain employs TRBV6-5 and TRBJ2-3; TRBD2 aligns across 10 bases. This CDR3 is 15 amino acids long. V shed 7 bases and J 4 bases; nucleotides not matched to a gene: 8. CDR1 is MNHEY, CDR2 SVGAGI, per germline. The CDR3 protein is CASKSSGRAPDTQYF. The CDR3 coding sequence is TGTGCCAGCAAATCAAGCGGGAGGGCCCCAGATACGCAGTATTTT.

The chain employs TRBV25-1 and TRBJ2-7; D ambiguous. The V end lost 8 bases, the J end lost 2 bases, and 19 bases lay between the germline ends. Germline CDR1 reads MGHDK; CDR2 reads SYGVNS. CDR3 length: 15 amino acids. The CDR3 DNA sequence: TGTGCCAGCTGCCCGGGTAATTCGCCGACCTACGAGCAGTACTTC. It specifies CASCPGNSPTYEQYF.

The chain combines TRBV11-2 with TRBJ2-3; tentative D call: TRBD1 (6 bases). This CDR3 has 17 residues. Germline V lookup: CDR1 SGHAT, CDR2 FQNNGV. Trimming shortened V by 4 bases and J by 0 bases, and 17 bases separated the two germline ends. In DNA form, the CDR3 reads TGTGCCAGCAGCTCGATTACCGGGACACATAGCACAGATACGCAGTATTTT. This codes for CASSSITGTHSTDTQYF.